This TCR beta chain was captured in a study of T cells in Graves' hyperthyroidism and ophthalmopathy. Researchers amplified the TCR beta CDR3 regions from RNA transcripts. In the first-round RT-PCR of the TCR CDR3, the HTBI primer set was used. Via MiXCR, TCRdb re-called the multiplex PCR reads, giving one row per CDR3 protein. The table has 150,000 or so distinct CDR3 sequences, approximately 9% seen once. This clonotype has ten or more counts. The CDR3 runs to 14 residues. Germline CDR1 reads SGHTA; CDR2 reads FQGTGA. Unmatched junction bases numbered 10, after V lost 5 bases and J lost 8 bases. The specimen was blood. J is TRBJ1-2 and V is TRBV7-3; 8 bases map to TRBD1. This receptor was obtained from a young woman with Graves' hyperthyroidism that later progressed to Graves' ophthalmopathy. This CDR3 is CASSPTGQGGGYTF. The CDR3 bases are TGTGCCAGCAGCCCAACAGGACAGGGTGGAGGCTACACCTTC.